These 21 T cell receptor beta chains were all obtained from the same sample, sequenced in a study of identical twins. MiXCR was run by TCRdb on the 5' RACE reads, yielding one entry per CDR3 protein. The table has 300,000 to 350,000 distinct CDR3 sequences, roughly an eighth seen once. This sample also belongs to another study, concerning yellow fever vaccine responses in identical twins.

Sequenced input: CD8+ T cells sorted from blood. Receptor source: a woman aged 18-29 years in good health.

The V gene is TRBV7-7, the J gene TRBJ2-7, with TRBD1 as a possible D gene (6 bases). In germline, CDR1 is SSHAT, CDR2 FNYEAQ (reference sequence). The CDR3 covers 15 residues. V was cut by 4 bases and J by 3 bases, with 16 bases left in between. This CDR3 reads CASSSGTTVYYEQYV. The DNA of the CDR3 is TGTGCCAGCAGCTCTGGGACAACTGTCTACTACGAGCAGTACGTC.

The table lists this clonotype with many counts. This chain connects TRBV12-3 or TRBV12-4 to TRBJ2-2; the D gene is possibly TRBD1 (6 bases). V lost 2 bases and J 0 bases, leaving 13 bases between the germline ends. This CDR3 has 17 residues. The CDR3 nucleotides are TGTGCCAGCAGTTTAACAGGGCTCCGGTCGAACACCGGGGAGCTGTTTTTT. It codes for CASSLTGLRSNTGELFF.

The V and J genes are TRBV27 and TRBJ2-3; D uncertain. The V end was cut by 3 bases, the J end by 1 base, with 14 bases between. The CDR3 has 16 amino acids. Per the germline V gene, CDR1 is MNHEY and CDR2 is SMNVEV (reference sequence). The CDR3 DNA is TGTGCCAGCAGTTTCAGCCGTCACCTCGGCACAGATACGCAGTATTTT. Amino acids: CASSFSRHLGTDTQYF.

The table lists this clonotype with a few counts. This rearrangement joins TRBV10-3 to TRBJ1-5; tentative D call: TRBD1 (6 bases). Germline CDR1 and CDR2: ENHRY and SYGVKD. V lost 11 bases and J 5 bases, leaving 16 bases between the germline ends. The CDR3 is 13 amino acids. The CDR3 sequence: CASSGGRDQPQHF. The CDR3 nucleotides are TGTGCCTCAAGCGGGGGCAGAGATCAGCCCCAGCATTTT.

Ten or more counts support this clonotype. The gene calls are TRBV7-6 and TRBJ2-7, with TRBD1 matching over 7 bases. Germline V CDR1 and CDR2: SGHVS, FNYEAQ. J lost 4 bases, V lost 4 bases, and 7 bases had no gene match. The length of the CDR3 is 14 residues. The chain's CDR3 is CASSSRQGRYEQYF. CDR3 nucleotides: TGTGCCAGCAGCTCCCGACAGGGTAGATACGAGCAGTACTTC.

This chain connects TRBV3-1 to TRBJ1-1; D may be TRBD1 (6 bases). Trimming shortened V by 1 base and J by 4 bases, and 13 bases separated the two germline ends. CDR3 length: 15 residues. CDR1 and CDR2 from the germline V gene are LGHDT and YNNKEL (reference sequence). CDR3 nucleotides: TGTGCCAGCAGCCAAGCACGGGGGCGCGTCACTGAAGCTTTCTTT. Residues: CASSQARGRVTEAFF.

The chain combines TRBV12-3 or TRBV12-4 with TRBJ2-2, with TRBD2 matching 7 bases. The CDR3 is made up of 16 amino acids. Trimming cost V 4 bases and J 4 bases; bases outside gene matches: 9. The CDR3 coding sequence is TGTGCCAGCAGTTGGGGGAGGGAGGGCTCCACCGGGGAGCTGTTTTTT. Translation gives CASSWGREGSTGELFF.

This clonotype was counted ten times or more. CDR3 residues: CASSQVMEGAAQPQHF. In DNA, the CDR3 is TGCGCCAGCAGCCAAGTGATGGAGGGGGCGGCTCAGCCCCAGCATTTT. This chain links TRBV4-1 with TRBJ1-5; 7 positions match TRBD1. V trimming: 1 base; J trimming: 6 bases; junction bases outside the gene matches: 9. CDR1 and CDR2 (germline): MGHRA, YSYEKL. The CDR3 extends over 16 amino acids.

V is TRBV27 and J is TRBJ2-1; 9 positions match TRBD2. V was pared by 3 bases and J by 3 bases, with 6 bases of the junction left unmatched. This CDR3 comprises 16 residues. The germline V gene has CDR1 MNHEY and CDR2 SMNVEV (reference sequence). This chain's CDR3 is CASSLSSGEVYNEQFF. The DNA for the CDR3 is TGTGCCAGCAGTTTGTCTAGCGGGGAGGTCTACAATGAGCAGTTCTTC.

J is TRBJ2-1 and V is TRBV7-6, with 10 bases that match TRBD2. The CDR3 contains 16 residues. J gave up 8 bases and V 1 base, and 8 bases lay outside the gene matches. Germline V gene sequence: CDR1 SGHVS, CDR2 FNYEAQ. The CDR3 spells CASSLGPAGGPDEQFF. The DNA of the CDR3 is TGTGCCAGCAGCTTAGGCCCAGCGGGAGGGCCGGATGAGCAGTTCTTC.

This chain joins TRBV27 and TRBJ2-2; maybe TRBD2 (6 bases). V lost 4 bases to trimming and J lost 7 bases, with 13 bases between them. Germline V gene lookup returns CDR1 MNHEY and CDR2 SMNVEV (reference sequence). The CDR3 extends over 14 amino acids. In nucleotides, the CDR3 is TGTGCCAGCAGTTATAAGGAAGCGGGCGGGGAGCTGTTTTTT. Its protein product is CASSYKEAGGELFF.

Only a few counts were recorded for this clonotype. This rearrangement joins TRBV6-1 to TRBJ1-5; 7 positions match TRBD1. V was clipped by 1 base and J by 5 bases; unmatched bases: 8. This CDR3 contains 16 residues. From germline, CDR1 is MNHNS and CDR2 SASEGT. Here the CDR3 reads CASSEVGTEYHQPQHF. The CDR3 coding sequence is TGTGCCAGCAGTGAAGTTGGGACAGAGTATCATCAGCCCCAGCATTTT.

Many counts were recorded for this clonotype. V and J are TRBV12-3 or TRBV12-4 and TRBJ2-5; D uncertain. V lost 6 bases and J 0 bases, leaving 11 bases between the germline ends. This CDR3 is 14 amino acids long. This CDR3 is CASSPTENQETQYF. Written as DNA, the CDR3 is TGTGCCAGCAGCCCGACTGAAAACCAAGAGACCCAGTACTTC.

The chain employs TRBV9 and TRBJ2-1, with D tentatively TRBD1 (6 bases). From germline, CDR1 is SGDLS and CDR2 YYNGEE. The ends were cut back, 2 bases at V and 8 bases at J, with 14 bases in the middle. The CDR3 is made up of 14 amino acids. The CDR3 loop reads CASSVEGVSDEQFF. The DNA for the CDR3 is TGTGCCAGCAGCGTCGAGGGGGTGAGTGATGAGCAGTTCTTC.

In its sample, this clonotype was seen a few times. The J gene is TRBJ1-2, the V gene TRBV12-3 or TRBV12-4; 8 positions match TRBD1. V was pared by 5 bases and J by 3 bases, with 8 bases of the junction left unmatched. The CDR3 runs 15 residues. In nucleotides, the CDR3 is TGTGCCAGCAGTGAACGTCCAGGGGGCGACTATGGCTACACCTTC. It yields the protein CASSERPGGDYGYTF.

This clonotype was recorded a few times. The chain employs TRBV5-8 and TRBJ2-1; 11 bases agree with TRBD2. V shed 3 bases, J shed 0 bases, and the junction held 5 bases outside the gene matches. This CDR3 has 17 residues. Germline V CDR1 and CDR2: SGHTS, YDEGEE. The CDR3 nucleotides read TGTGCCAGCAGCTCGGGACTAGCGGTGAGCTCCTACAATGAGCAGTTCTTC. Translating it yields CASSSGLAVSSYNEQFF. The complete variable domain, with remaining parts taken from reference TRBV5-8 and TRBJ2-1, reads EAGVTQSPTHLIKTRGQQATLRCSPISGHTSVYWYQQALGLGLQFLLWYDEGEERNRGNFPPRFSGRQFPNYSSELNVNALELEDSALYLCASSSGLAVSSYNEQFFGPGTRLTVL.

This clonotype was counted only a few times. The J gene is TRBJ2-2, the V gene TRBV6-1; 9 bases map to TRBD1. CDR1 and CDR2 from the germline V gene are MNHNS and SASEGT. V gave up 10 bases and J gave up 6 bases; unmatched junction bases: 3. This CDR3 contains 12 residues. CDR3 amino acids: CAIQGAPGELFF. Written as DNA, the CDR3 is TGTGCCATACAGGGGGCCCCCGGGGAGCTGTTTTTT.

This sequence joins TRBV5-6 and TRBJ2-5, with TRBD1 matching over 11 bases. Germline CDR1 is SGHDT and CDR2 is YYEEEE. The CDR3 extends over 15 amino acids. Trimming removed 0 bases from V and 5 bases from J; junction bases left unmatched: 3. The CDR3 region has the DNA TGTGCCAGCAGCTTGGGGACAGGGGGCTGGGAGACCCAGTACTTC. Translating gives CASSLGTGGWETQYF.

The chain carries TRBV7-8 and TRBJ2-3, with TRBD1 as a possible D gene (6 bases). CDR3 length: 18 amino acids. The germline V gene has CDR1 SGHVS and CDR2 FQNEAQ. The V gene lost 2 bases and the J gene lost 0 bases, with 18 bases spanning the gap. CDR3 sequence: CASSLSFRTATSTDTQYF. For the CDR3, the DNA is TGTGCCAGCAGCTTATCCTTTCGGACAGCTACTAGCACAGATACGCAGTATTTT.

Here the CDR3 reads CASSFSGRRSHSGNTIYF. CDR3 coding DNA: TGTGCCAGCAGTTTTTCCGGGAGGAGGTCACACTCTGGAAACACCATATATTTT. V gene TRBV11-1 combines with J gene TRBJ1-3, with D uncertain. Germline CDR1 reads SGHAT; CDR2 reads FQDESV (reference sequence). V lost 6 bases and J 0 bases, leaving 21 bases between the germline ends. The CDR3 has 18 residues.

CDR3 nucleotides: TGTGCCAGCAGTTTATTGTTGGGGTTCACCGGGGAGCTGTTTTTT. Amino acids: CASSLLLGFTGELFF. The V call is TRBV28, the J call TRBJ2-2; D is unclear. V was pared by 1 base and J by 4 bases, with 10 bases between. The CDR3 loop spans 15 amino acids. CDR1 is MDHEN and CDR2 is SYDVKM in the germline V gene.